This TCR beta chain originates from a study of blood T cells in healthy people across ages. Combining a sample-barcoded 5' primer with a J-beta primer mix, a second PCR ran for 7 to 11 cycles. Each cDNA molecule, via a template-switch adaptor with 12 random nucleotides, was tagged. In TCRdb, the 5' RACE reads were re-called with MiXCR into one record per CDR3 protein. The sample records some 760,000 distinct CDR3 sequences, 25% being singletons. The trim removed 9 bases at V and 4 bases at J, leaving 5 bases unmatched. The CDR3 consists of 13 residues. Germline V gene lookup returns CDR1 MNHNY and CDR2 SVGAGI (reference sequence). Isolating PBMCs gave at least 6 million of these cells per sample. The data also belong to a second study, concerning T cells of mothers and their children. As that report states: A second PCR was performed with the M1S primer. This primer added sample barcodes and 2-4 random nucleotides. In related and unrelated pairs alike, thymic selection shapes TCR recombination output, with inherited differences minor.

This clonotype originated in a boy aged 5-17 years in good health. The rearrangement uses TRBV6-6 and TRBJ2-1; TRBD1 matches at 8 bases. The sample comprised blood. The CDR3 spells CASGDRWYNEQFF. CDR3 in DNA: TGTGCCAGTGGGGACAGGTGGTACAATGAGCAGTTCTTC.